This TCR beta chain was identified during a study of cytotoxic CD8 clonotypes in ibrutinib-treated CLL. Background on the study: The patient breakdown showed roughly 10 relapsed/refractory and around 16 treatment-naive cases, with fewer than 18 IGHV unmutated. Per sample, productive templates averaged approximately 260,000 and productive rearrangements averaged around 94,000.

Libraries of TCR beta were made from around 1.8 micrograms of genomic DNA that came from cryopreserved PBMCs. Study-level points and caveats: Clonality was higher at baseline than in age-matched healthy donors and tracked circulating CD8+ T-cell counts.

Sequencing was performed with immunoSEQ multiplex PCR; in TCRdb, only in-frame clones are kept and a portion is missing. The sample holds 150,000 or so clones, more than 75% seen once. V dropped 7 bases and J dropped 0 bases, with 16 bases sitting between them. This CDR3 has 16 residues. In germline, CDR1 is MDHEN, CDR2 SYDVKM. On this clone itself: The antigen is not known.

The source material was PBMCs, sampled after 12 months of ibrutinib treatment. The sequence was collected from a human donor with chronic lymphocytic leukemia. This chain uses TRBV28 with TRBJ1-5, with D possibly being TRBD1 (6 bases). The CDR3 loop reads CASNLDRGYSNQPQHF. For the CDR3, the DNA is TGTGCCAGCAACTTGGACAGAGGTTATAGCAATCAGCCCCAGCATTTT.